The 24 T cell receptor beta chains reported below all come from one sample, sequenced in a study of cytomegalovirus exposure and HLA in healthy donors. The PCR had 60 Vbeta and 13 Jbeta primers. Profiling relied on immunoSEQ multiplex PCR, and the TCRdb table lists in-frame clones only, not all of them. This sample has about 200,000 clones, with about four fifths found just once. Sample: PBMCs. These receptors all stem from a boy between 2 and 10 years old in good health and CMV-seronegative.

The chain uses TRBV27 and TRBJ1-2; 10 bases match TRBD1. Trimming removed 4 bases from V and 7 bases from J; junction bases left unmatched: 6. The V gene's germline CDR1 is MNHEY and CDR2 SMNVEV (reference sequence). This CDR3 contains 14 residues. CDR3 DNA: TGTGCCAGCAGTTCCGGACAGGGGGACGGTGGCTACACCTTC. Its translation is CASSSGQGDGGYTF.

This clone was seen once. The V call is TRBV21-1, the J call TRBJ1-1. TRBV21-1 is deemed a pseudogene. CDR3 length equals 22 residues. The DNA of the CDR3 is TGTGCCAGCAGCGCTCATATTTTGGGGGGGGCGCCAACCCCATTTATAACCACTGAAGCTTTCTTT. Protein product: CASSAHILGGAPTPFITTEAFF.

The V call is TRBV29-1, the J call TRBJ1-1; D is unclear. Germline loops: CDR1 SQVTM, CDR2 ANQGSEA. The length of the CDR3 is 14 residues. V lost 4 bases, J lost 5 bases, and 17 bases lay in between. This chain's CDR3 is CSVAPLISETEAFF. Written as DNA, the CDR3 is TGCAGCGTTGCCCCGTTGATATCCGAGACTGAAGCTTTCTTT.

This clone was detected once. J is TRBJ1-2 and V is TRBV19; 7 nucleotides align to TRBD1. Germline V gives CDR1 LNHDA, CDR2 SQIVND (reference sequence). J was trimmed by 3 bases and V by 1 base; bases with no gene match: 14. The CDR3 covers 18 residues. Here the CDR3 DNA reads TGTGCCAGTAGTATAGGGAGGGACAGCCCTGTAAGGGACTATGGCTACACCTTC. It encodes CASSIGRDSPVRDYGYTF.

The gene calls are TRBV21-1 and TRBJ1-2; the table calls TRBD1, which could not be checked here. TRBV21-1 is assigned pseudogene status. The CDR3 consists of 19 residues. The CDR3 protein is CASSPWTELFSETKYGYTF. CDR3 in DNA: TGTGCCAGCAGCCCGTGGACAGAGCTCTTTTCCGAGACCAAGTATGGCTACACCTTC.

The chain employs TRBV4-1 and TRBJ2-1; 11 bases align to TRBD2. This CDR3 contains 16 residues. The junction had 4 bases not matched to a gene; V was cut back by 2 bases and J by 4 bases. Germline assignment: CDR1 MGHRA and CDR2 YSYEKL. The CDR3 sequence is CASSQSSGGRYNEQFF. CDR3 bases: TGCGCCAGCAGCCAATCTAGCGGGGGGCGGTACAATGAGCAGTTCTTC.

The chain joins TRBV2 to TRBJ2-5, with TRBD2 identical over 9 bases. The DNA matches TRBJ2-7 better at its end, which makes the J call doubtful. This CDR3 has 12 residues. Germline V gene lookup returns CDR1 SNHLY and CDR2 FYNNEI. This chain's CDR3 is CASSETSGEQYF. The CDR3 DNA is TGTGCCAGCAGTGAGACTAGCGGCGAGCAGTACTTC.

This chain links TRBV27 with TRBJ1-1; D is perhaps TRBD1 (5 bases). CDR1 is MNHEY and CDR2 is SMNVEV in the germline V gene (reference sequence). The V end was cut by 0 bases, the J end by 0 bases, with 8 bases between. This CDR3 comprises 15 residues. The chain's CDR3 is CASSLSGVLNTEAFF. CDR3 in DNA: TGTGCCAGCAGTTTATCAGGGGTCCTGAACACTGAAGCTTTCTTT.

This clone was counted a single time. The chain carries TRBV2 and TRBJ2-5; 8 bases fit TRBD2. V shed 6 bases and J 3 bases; nucleotides not matched to a gene: 3. Germline V gene sequence: CDR1 SNHLY, CDR2 FYNNEI. The CDR3 has 13 amino acids. The CDR3 is CASSKTSEETQYF. The DNA of the CDR3 is TGTGCCAGCAGCAAGACTAGCGAAGAGACCCAGTACTTC.

The chain employs TRBV23-1 and TRBJ2-6; 9 positions agree with TRBD1. TRBV23-1 is known as an ORF, though its function is uncertain. Trimming removed 5 bases from V and 0 bases from J; junction bases left unmatched: 14. The CDR3 length is 20 residues. CDR3 sequence (DNA): TGCGCCAGCAGTAAAAAGGCGGACAGGGGCCTTACCTCTGGGGCCAACGTCCTGACTTTC. Protein product: CASSKKADRGLTSGANVLTF.

The chain is built from TRBV29-1 and TRBJ2-5; 7 bases are a match to TRBD2. The trim removed 0 bases at V and 0 bases at J, leaving 1 base unmatched. This CDR3 has 14 residues. Germline V gives CDR1 SQVTM, CDR2 ANQGSEA. The CDR3 here is CSVEDRGDQETQYF. The DNA of the CDR3 is TGCAGCGTTGAAGATCGGGGGGACCAAGAGACCCAGTACTTC.

The rearrangement joins TRBV9 to TRBJ2-3; D is undetermined. CDR1 SGDLS and CDR2 YYNGEE come from the germline V gene. The V and J ends lost 4 bases and 6 bases respectively, with 9 bases between them. CDR3 length equals 12 residues. As DNA, the CDR3 is TGTGCCAGCAGCCCCCGTTTTGATACGCAGTATTTT. Its protein product is CASSPRFDTQYF.

This chain uses TRBV19 with TRBJ2-5, with TRBD2 identical over 8 bases. The germline gives CDR1 LNHDA, CDR2 SQIVND (reference sequence). J was trimmed by 2 bases and V by 3 bases; bases with no gene match: 5. CDR3 length: 15 amino acids. The CDR3 region is CASSMFSGGQETQYF. CDR3 sequence (DNA): TGTGCCAGTAGTATGTTCAGCGGGGGACAAGAGACCCAGTACTTC.

This chain connects TRBV9 to TRBJ2-3; 15 nucleotides agree with TRBD2. CDR1 and CDR2 (germline): SGDLS, YYNGEE. The junction had 1 base not matched to a gene; V was cut back by 2 bases and J by 3 bases. The CDR3 runs to 16 residues. The CDR3 sequence is CASSVGTSGGTDTQYF. The CDR3 nucleotides are TGTGCCAGCAGCGTCGGGACTAGCGGGGGGACAGATACGCAGTATTTT.

The chain employs TRBV18 and TRBJ1-4; perhaps TRBD1 as D (6 bases). This CDR3 region has 14 residues. Germline lookup yields CDR1 KGHSH and CDR2 LQKENI. Trimming stripped 5 bases from V and 8 bases from J, with 15 bases between. The CDR3 coding sequence is TGTGCCAGCTCAACCGACAGGATGAACGAAAAACTGTTTTTT. Residues: CASSTDRMNEKLFF.

The chain joins TRBV6-6 to TRBJ1-4; D is uncertain. The germline V gene has CDR1 MNHNY and CDR2 SVGAGI (reference sequence). This CDR3 spans 14 amino acids. Trimming removed 6 bases at V and 7 bases at J, with 15 bases between. The CDR3 region has the DNA TGTGCCAGCAGCCGACCTAAGACGGGTGAAAAACTGTTTTTT. This gives the protein CASSRPKTGEKLFF.

V and J are TRBV10-3 and TRBJ2-3; D gene ambiguous. Germline CDR1 is ENHRY and CDR2 is SYGVKD. The ends were cut back, 5 bases at V and 0 bases at J, with 9 bases in the middle. The CDR3 is 14 amino acids. CDR3: CAISKSISTDTQYF. The CDR3 DNA reads as TGTGCCATCAGTAAATCCATTAGCACAGATACGCAGTATTTT.

The chain is built from TRBV7-9 and TRBJ2-5; D may be TRBD1 (6 bases). Trimming removed 4 bases from V and 2 bases from J, with 17 bases in between. The CDR3 is 16 residues long. The germline gives CDR1 SEHNR, CDR2 FQNEAQ (reference sequence). The CDR3 reads CASSSAQGIGQETQYF. The CDR3 DNA reads as TGTGCCAGCAGCTCAGCACAGGGTATAGGACAAGAGACCCAGTACTTC.

The genes are TRBV9 and TRBJ2-1; 10 bases match TRBD2. This CDR3 has 16 residues. The V segment lost 0 bases and the J segment 7 bases; nucleotides outside the gene matches: 7. CDR1 and CDR2 from the germline V gene are SGDLS and YYNGEE. The CDR3 loop reads CASSVVSLAGVNEQFF. The CDR3 DNA reads as TGTGCCAGCAGCGTAGTTAGTCTAGCGGGGGTTAATGAGCAGTTCTTC.

The rearrangement joins TRBV5-1 to TRBJ2-1, with D perhaps matching TRBD2 (6 bases). The V and J ends lost 2 bases and 6 bases respectively, with 15 bases between them. CDR1 and CDR2 from the germline V gene are SGHRS and YFSETQ. The CDR3 runs 15 residues. The CDR3 loop is CASSFGTGSFNEQFF. The CDR3 bases are TGCGCCAGCAGCTTCGGGACTGGCAGCTTCAATGAGCAGTTCTTC.

This clone was picked up a small number of times. This chain links TRBV25-1 with TRBJ2-6, with a possible D match to TRBD1 (6 bases). The length of the CDR3 is 18 residues. Germline V CDR1 and CDR2: MGHDK, SYGVNS. V shed 4 bases and J shed 0 bases, with 16 bases lying between them. The CDR3 DNA reads as TGTGCCAGCAGTGGACCGGGACAAAGGATCTCTGGGGCCAACGTCCTGACTTTC. It codes for CASSGPGQRISGANVLTF.

The V gene is TRBV6-1, the J gene TRBJ1-1, with TRBD1 matching 9 bases. The V segment lost 6 bases and the J segment 1 base; nucleotides outside the gene matches: 6. The germline V gene has CDR1 MNHNS and CDR2 SASEGT. This CDR3 has 15 residues. DNA for the CDR3: TGTGCCAGCAGCGACCCGGGACAGGGGAACACTGAAGCTTTCTTT. It translates to CASSDPGQGNTEAFF.

This clone showed up just a few times. The chain employs TRBV5-4 and TRBJ2-1, with D possibly matching TRBD2 (6 bases). With 0 bases removed from V and 9 bases from J, the gap between germline ends came to 13 bases. The CDR3 spans 14 residues. Per germline, CDR1 SGHNT and CDR2 YYREEE (reference sequence). For the CDR3, the DNA is TGTGCCAGCAGCTTGGTCGGGTCGCGGGGTGAGCAGTTCTTC. Residues: CASSLVGSRGEQFF.

The chain recombines TRBV7-8 with TRBJ1-2; 9 nucleotides match TRBD1. After removal of 1 base from V and 3 bases from J, the junction contained 6 bases not matched to a gene. The CDR3 has 16 amino acids. CDR1 SGHVS and CDR2 FQNEAQ come from the germline V gene. The CDR3 DNA reads as TGTGCCAGCAGCTTAGAGGTGACAGGGGGTTACTATGGCTACACCTTC. This gives the protein CASSLEVTGGYYGYTF.